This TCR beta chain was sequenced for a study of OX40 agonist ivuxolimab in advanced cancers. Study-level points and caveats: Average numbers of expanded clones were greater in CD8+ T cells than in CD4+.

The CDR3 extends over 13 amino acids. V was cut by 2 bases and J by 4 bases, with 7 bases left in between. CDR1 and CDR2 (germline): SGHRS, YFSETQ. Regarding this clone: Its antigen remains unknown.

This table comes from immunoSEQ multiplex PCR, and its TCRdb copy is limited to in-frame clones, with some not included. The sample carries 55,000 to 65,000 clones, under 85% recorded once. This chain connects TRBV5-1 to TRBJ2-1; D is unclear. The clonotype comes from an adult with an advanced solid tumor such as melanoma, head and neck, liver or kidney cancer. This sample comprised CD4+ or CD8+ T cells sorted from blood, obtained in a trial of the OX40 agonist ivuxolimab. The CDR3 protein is CASSFDGYNEQFF. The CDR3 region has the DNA TGCGCCAGCAGCTTCGACGGGTACAATGAGCAGTTCTTC. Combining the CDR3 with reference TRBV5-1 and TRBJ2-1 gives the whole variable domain KAGVTQTPRYLIKTRGQQVTLSCSPISGHRSVSWYQQTPGQGLQFLFEYFSETQRNKGNFPGRFSGRQFSNSRSEMNVSTLELGDSALYLCASSFDGYNEQFFGPGTRLTVL.